The rows below give T cell receptor beta chains drawn from one sample of a study of neurological immune-mediated disorders. In TCRdb, the 5' RACE reads were re-called with MiXCR into one record per CDR3 protein. This table has about 70,000 distinct CDR3 sequences, 2.5% to 4% appearing once. The sample comprised PBMCs. Receptor source: a woman aged 45-59 years with multiple sclerosis. The CDR3 runs from the conserved cysteine through the conserved F or W. Each record gives: D gene, V gene, clone size, J gene, CDR3 protein, CDR3 DNA. The D gene is left open where the match is weak. Some rows mark clone size as missing; the rest say once, few, many or name a class of expanded clone.

d_gene: TRBD2
v_gene: TRBV28
abundance: many
j_gene: TRBJ2-1
CDR3aa: CASRHSGRDFRNEQFF
CDR3nt: TGTGCCAGCAGACATAGCGGGAGGGACTTTAGAAATGAGCAGTTCTTC

d_gene: -
v_gene: TRBV19
abundance: few
j_gene: TRBJ1-2
CDR3aa: CASTLPGDVAGYTF
CDR3nt: TGTGCCAGTACCCTACCTGGGGACGTGGCGGGCTACACCTTC

d_gene: TRBD1
v_gene: TRBV28
abundance: many
j_gene: TRBJ2-2
CDR3aa: CASSSHQGQPNTGELFF
CDR3nt: TGTGCCAGCAGTTCTCACCAGGGACAGCCGAACACCGGGGAGCTGTTTTTT

d_gene: -
v_gene: TRBV4-3
abundance: many
j_gene: TRBJ1-2
CDR3aa: CASSQSLSNYGYTF
CDR3nt: TGCGCCAGCAGCCAATCGTTGAGTAACTATGGCTACACCTTC

d_gene: -
v_gene: TRBV3-1
abundance: many
j_gene: TRBJ2-3
CDR3aa: CASSQDRGTDTQYF
CDR3nt: TGTGCCAGCAGCCAAGATCGGGGGACAGATACGCAGTATTTT

d_gene: TRBD1
v_gene: TRBV20-1
abundance: many
j_gene: TRBJ1-1
CDR3aa: CSARTGLTEAFF
CDR3nt: TGCAGTGCTAGGACAGGGTTGACTGAAGCTTTCTTT

d_gene: TRBD1
v_gene: TRBV10-3
abundance: many
j_gene: TRBJ2-7
CDR3aa: CAISDRDRGRTYEQYF
CDR3nt: TGTGCCATCAGTGATCGGGACAGGGGGCGAACCTACGAGCAGTACTTC

d_gene: TRBD2
v_gene: TRBV5-1
abundance: many
j_gene: TRBJ2-3
CDR3aa: CASSPGTSGRRLAQYF
CDR3nt: TGCGCCAGCAGCCCGGGGACTAGCGGGAGAAGATTGGCGCAGTATTTT

d_gene: TRBD2
v_gene: TRBV9
abundance: many
j_gene: TRBJ2-7
CDR3aa: CASSPREGGRASYEQYF
CDR3nt: TGTGCCAGCAGCCCCCGAGAAGGCGGGAGGGCCTCCTACGAGCAGTACTTC

d_gene: -
v_gene: TRBV12-3/TRBV12-4
abundance: many
j_gene: TRBJ1-1
CDR3aa: CASISPALGTEAFF
CDR3nt: TGTGCCAGCATATCGCCTGCCCTGGGCACTGAAGCTTTCTTT

d_gene: -
v_gene: TRBV12-3/TRBV12-4
abundance: many
j_gene: TRBJ2-3
CDR3aa: CASSPGTPSMYTQYF
CDR3nt: TGTGCCAGCAGTCCCGGGACGCCGAGTATGTATACGCAGTATTTT

d_gene: TRBD2
v_gene: TRBV7-2
abundance: many
j_gene: TRBJ2-3
CDR3aa: CASSRGGGDEDTQYF
CDR3nt: TGTGCCAGCAGCCGGGGGGGCGGGGACGAAGATACGCAGTATTTT

d_gene: -
v_gene: TRBV5-6
abundance: many
j_gene: TRBJ2-5
CDR3aa: CASSPGRETQYF
CDR3nt: TGTGCCAGCAGCCCCGGTCGGGAGACCCAGTACTTC

d_gene: -
v_gene: TRBV5-1
abundance: few
j_gene: TRBJ2-3
CDR3aa: CASSWKGSSTDTQYF
CDR3nt: TGCGCCAGCAGCTGGAAAGGGAGTAGCACAGATACGCAGTATTTT

d_gene: -
v_gene: TRBV2
abundance: many
j_gene: TRBJ2-4
CDR3aa: CASRDLGPLNIQYF
CDR3nt: TGTGCCAGCAGAGATTTAGGCCCTTTAAACATTCAGTACTTC

d_gene: -
v_gene: TRBV10-2
abundance: many
j_gene: TRBJ2-1
CDR3aa: CASSGQNNEQFF
CDR3nt: TGCGCCAGCAGTGGACAAAACAATGAGCAGTTCTTC

d_gene: TRBD1
v_gene: TRBV5-1
abundance: many
j_gene: TRBJ2-1
CDR3aa: CASSLWTGGDEQFF
CDR3nt: TGCGCCAGCAGCTTGTGGACAGGGGGCGATGAGCAGTTCTTC

d_gene: TRBD2
v_gene: TRBV7-3
abundance: many
j_gene: TRBJ2-3
CDR3aa: CASSLTRLAGVEDTQYF
CDR3nt: TGTGCCAGCAGCTTAACAAGGCTAGCGGGAGTTGAAGATACGCAGTATTTT

d_gene: TRBD2
v_gene: TRBV5-1
abundance: many
j_gene: TRBJ2-3
CDR3aa: CASSSTGRATDTQYF
CDR3nt: TGCGCCAGCAGCTCGACGGGGAGGGCTACAGATACGCAGTATTTT

d_gene: TRBD1
v_gene: TRBV5-1
abundance: many
j_gene: TRBJ2-4
CDR3aa: CASSLGTGLTKNIQYF
CDR3nt: TGCGCCAGCAGCTTGGGGACAGGGCTGACCAAAAACATTCAGTACTTC

d_gene: -
v_gene: TRBV5-1
abundance: many
j_gene: TRBJ2-5
CDR3aa: CASSLAETQYF
CDR3nt: TGCGCCAGCAGCTTGGCAGAGACCCAGTACTTC

d_gene: -
v_gene: TRBV20-1
abundance: -
j_gene: TRBJ1-5
CDR3aa: CSDAADSNQPQHF
CDR3nt: TGCAGTGATGCCGCCGACAGTAATCAGCCCCAGCATTTT

d_gene: -
v_gene: TRBV5-1
abundance: many
j_gene: TRBJ1-1
CDR3aa: CASSFAAGVTEAFF
CDR3nt: TGCGCCAGCAGCTTTGCGGCTGGTGTAACTGAAGCTTTCTTT

d_gene: TRBD1
v_gene: TRBV5-1
abundance: many
j_gene: TRBJ1-1
CDR3aa: CASSPDRGMNTEAFF
CDR3nt: TGCGCCAGCAGCCCTGACAGGGGGATGAACACTGAAGCTTTCTTT

d_gene: -
v_gene: TRBV12-3/TRBV12-4
abundance: -
j_gene: TRBJ2-5
CDR3aa: CASSLGPNQETQYF
CDR3nt: TGTGCCAGCAGTTTGGGGCCCAACCAAGAGACCCAGTACTTC

d_gene: -
v_gene: TRBV19
abundance: many
j_gene: TRBJ2-3
CDR3aa: CASSTGPAGLDTQYF
CDR3nt: TGTGCCAGTAGTACCGGGCCAGCCGGACTAGATACGCAGTATTTT

d_gene: TRBD2
v_gene: TRBV20-1
abundance: many
j_gene: TRBJ2-1
CDR3aa: CSAWTSGGAEGTYNEQFF
CDR3nt: TGCAGTGCCTGGACTAGCGGGGGGGCCGAGGGTACCTACAATGAGCAGTTCTTC

d_gene: TRBD2
v_gene: TRBV29-1
abundance: many
j_gene: TRBJ2-1
CDR3aa: CSVEGALAAASYNEQFF
CDR3nt: TGCAGCGTTGAAGGGGCACTAGCGGCCGCTTCCTACAATGAGCAGTTCTTC

d_gene: TRBD1
v_gene: TRBV6-5
abundance: many
j_gene: TRBJ2-7
CDR3aa: CASSNTGTGSEQYF
CDR3nt: TGTGCCAGCAGCAATACCGGGACAGGGAGCGAGCAGTACTTC

d_gene: TRBD1
v_gene: TRBV7-2
abundance: many
j_gene: TRBJ2-7
CDR3aa: CASSLYLGTGYEQYF
CDR3nt: TGTGCCAGCAGCTTATATCTGGGGACAGGCTACGAGCAGTACTTC

d_gene: -
v_gene: TRBV4-3
abundance: many
j_gene: TRBJ1-5
CDR3aa: CASSQDETGEYQPQHF
CDR3nt: TGCGCCAGCAGCCAAGATGAGACAGGTGAATATCAGCCCCAGCATTTT

d_gene: -
v_gene: TRBV7-6
abundance: few
j_gene: TRBJ2-2
CDR3aa: CASSLAGRYTGELFF
CDR3nt: TGTGCCAGCAGCTTAGCGGGAAGGTACACCGGGGAGCTGTTTTTT

d_gene: -
v_gene: TRBV6-2/TRBV6-3
abundance: many
j_gene: TRBJ2-5
CDR3aa: CASSYGRMETQYF
CDR3nt: TGTGCCAGCAGTTACGGGCGGATGGAGACCCAGTACTTC

d_gene: -
v_gene: TRBV20-1
abundance: many
j_gene: TRBJ2-2
CDR3aa: CSARHRDNTGELFF
CDR3nt: TGCAGTGCTAGACATCGTGACAACACCGGGGAGCTGTTTTTT

d_gene: -
v_gene: TRBV7-9
abundance: many
j_gene: TRBJ2-6
CDR3aa: CASSLRGGGATGANVLTF
CDR3nt: TGTGCCAGCAGCCTCCGAGGAGGGGGCGCGACTGGGGCCAACGTCCTGACTTTC

d_gene: -
v_gene: TRBV5-1
abundance: many
j_gene: TRBJ1-1
CDR3aa: CASSLQGVSAFF
CDR3nt: TGCGCCAGCAGCTTACAGGGAGTCTCGGCTTTCTTT

d_gene: -
v_gene: TRBV4-1
abundance: many
j_gene: TRBJ2-1
CDR3aa: CASSQLGRGRENNEQFF
CDR3nt: TGCGCCAGCAGCCAATTGGGGAGGGGGCGCGAAAACAATGAGCAGTTCTTC

d_gene: TRBD1
v_gene: TRBV10-3
abundance: many
j_gene: TRBJ2-2
CDR3aa: CAISELGQVNTGELFF
CDR3nt: TGTGCCATCAGTGAGTTAGGACAGGTGAACACCGGGGAGCTGTTTTTT

d_gene: -
v_gene: TRBV7-2
abundance: many
j_gene: TRBJ1-1
CDR3aa: CASSLVVGGPAFF
CDR3nt: TGTGCCAGCAGCTTAGTGGTTGGAGGGCCAGCTTTCTTT

d_gene: -
v_gene: TRBV6-6
abundance: few
j_gene: TRBJ1-6
CDR3aa: CASSYGGTYNSTLNF
CDR3nt: TGTGCCAGCAGTTACGGGGGGACATATAATTCAACCCTCAACTTT

d_gene: -
v_gene: TRBV20-1
abundance: many
j_gene: TRBJ2-2
CDR3aa: CASTETNTGELFF
CDR3nt: TGCGCATCGACGGAGACGAACACCGGGGAGCTGTTTTTT

d_gene: TRBD1
v_gene: TRBV5-1
abundance: many
j_gene: TRBJ1-6
CDR3aa: CASSLGSGQRDSPLHF
CDR3nt: TGCGCCAGCAGCTTGGGTTCGGGACAGCGTGATTCACCCCTCCACTTT

d_gene: -
v_gene: TRBV20-1
abundance: many
j_gene: TRBJ1-4
CDR3aa: CSARDTRGGTNEKLFF
CDR3nt: TGCAGTGCTAGAGATACCCGGGGTGGGACTAATGAAAAACTGTTTTTT

d_gene: -
v_gene: TRBV5-5
abundance: many
j_gene: TRBJ1-2
CDR3aa: CASSLVSRTTFGYTF
CDR3nt: TGTGCCAGCAGCTTGGTGTCGCGGACGACCTTCGGCTACACCTTC

d_gene: TRBD1
v_gene: TRBV6-2/TRBV6-3
abundance: -
j_gene: TRBJ2-1
CDR3aa: CASSHMRHPGTVNYNEQFF
CDR3nt: TGTGCCAGCAGCCACATGAGGCATCCCGGGACAGTTAACTACAATGAGCAGTTCTTC

d_gene: -
v_gene: TRBV29-1
abundance: many
j_gene: TRBJ2-1
CDR3aa: CSATSRLRNEQFF
CDR3nt: TGCAGCGCTACTAGTCGTCTACGCAATGAGCAGTTCTTC

d_gene: TRBD1
v_gene: TRBV20-1
abundance: many
j_gene: TRBJ2-7
CDR3aa: CSASKTRQGSEQYF
CDR3nt: TGCAGTGCCTCAAAAACTAGACAGGGGAGCGAGCAGTACTTC

d_gene: -
v_gene: TRBV20-1
abundance: many
j_gene: TRBJ2-4
CDR3aa: CSARSHRFAKNIQYF
CDR3nt: TGCAGTGCTCGCTCCCACAGGTTTGCCAAAAACATTCAGTACTTC

d_gene: -
v_gene: TRBV5-1
abundance: many
j_gene: TRBJ2-2
CDR3aa: CASSVRTGSGELFF
CDR3nt: TGCGCCAGCAGCGTACGAACAGGGTCCGGGGAGCTGTTTTTT